The 20 T cell receptor delta chains presented below share a single source sample, sequenced in a study of γδ T cells in repeated Plasmodium falciparum infection. Bulk repertoires came from Vgamma9/Vdelta2+ or Vdelta2-negative gammadelta T cells flow-sorted from PBMC. TCRdb reprocessed the multiplex PCR reads using CATT. The profile shows over 90,000 delta-chain clones, approximately 0.92% of them singletons. Material: gamma-delta T cells from blood. Source of these receptors: a pool of human donors (malaria-infected and uninfected, not separated).

In regard to this clone: A far larger clone is just one base off, so this is likely a read error. Other DNA sequences in this specimen translate into the identical CDR3. This rearrangement joins TRDV2 to TRDJ1; 13 nucleotides match TRDD3. TCRdb carries no J gene annotation; the J gene was assigned here by matching the DNA with germline. This CDR3 region has 19 residues. The V gene's germline CDR1 is GEAIGNYY and CDR2 EKD. CDR3 sequence reads: CACDTLVLGDTGHTDKLIF. The CDR3 coding sequence is TGTGCCTGCGACACCTTAGTACTGGGGGATACGGGACACACCGATAAACTCATCTTT.

This clone was observed a few times. TCRdb shows a much larger clone's protein in place of this DNA's translation, and the two differ at residue 15, likely through a read error; the protein shown is translated from the DNA. This chain uses TRDV2 with TRDJ1, with 10 nucleotides matching TRDD3. TCRdb does not report a J gene; here it was assigned by matching the DNA to germline references. Germline V gene lookup returns CDR1 GEAIGNYY and CDR2 EKD. The CDR3 has 18 residues. The CDR3 loop reads CACDTGMGDTPHTDRLIF. CDR3 DNA sequence: TGTGCCTGTGACACCGGGATGGGGGATACACCCCACACCGATAGACTCATCTTT.

This clone was observed a few times. TCRdb's protein, taken from a much larger clone, differs from this DNA's translation at residue 7, likely owing to a read error; the protein displayed comes from the DNA. The rearrangement joins TRDV1 to TRDJ1, with TRDD3 matching over 12 bases. The J gene is absent in TCRdb and was assigned here via DNA matching to germline. This CDR3 has 22 residues. CDR1 and CDR2 (germline): TSWWSYY, QGS. The ends lost 0 bases at V and 2 bases at J; junction bases unmatched: 19. The CDR3 DNA follows: TGTGCTCTTGGGGAACTTCGGATCCTATGGAGAACTGGGGGATACCTTACCGATAAACTCATCTTT. This translates into CALGELRILWRTGGYLTDKLIF.

There are many counts of this clone. Translating this DNA gives a protein that differs at residue 6 from the TCRdb one, which belongs to a much larger clone; a read error is likely, and the protein shown is this translation. The V and J genes are TRDV1 and TRDJ1; 8 nucleotides align to TRDD3. TCRdb carries no J gene annotation; the J gene was assigned here by matching the DNA with germline. The length of the CDR3 is 15 residues. The germline V gene encodes CDR1 TSWWSYY and CDR2 QGS. With V trimmed by 7 bases and J by 3 bases, 10 bases remained unmatched. The DNA for the CDR3 is TGTGCTCTTGAGGAGGAGGGGGATAAGGCCGATAAACTCATCTTT. Translating it yields CALEEEGDKADKLIF.

For this clone: TCRdb's entry gives the protein of a much larger clone, which mismatches this DNA's translation at residue 22, likely from a read error; the protein reported here is translated from the DNA. The chain is built from TRDV1 and TRDJ1, with 10 bases matching TRDD3. The J gene is absent in TCRdb and was assigned here via DNA matching to germline. The germline V gene has CDR1 TSWWSYY and CDR2 QGS. The V gene end was trimmed by 0 bases and the J gene end by 3 bases; junction bases not matched to a gene: 37. The length of the CDR3 is 27 residues. This CDR3 is CALGELFKSIATVRGNTGGSGADKLIF. The CDR3 DNA reads TGTGCTCTTGGGGAACTATTTAAGAGTATCGCCACTGTGAGGGGTAATACTGGGGGATCAGGCGCCGATAAACTCATCTTT.

By share, this clone ranks as medium-sized (0.01 to 0.1%). This sample also contains other DNA sequences that code for the same CDR3. The rearrangement links TRDV1 to TRDJ1; D is unclear. This CDR3 contains 11 residues. Germline CDR1 TSWWSYY, CDR2 QGS. Deletions cut 8 bases from V and 0 bases from J, with 4 bases between. The CDR3 protein is CALSYTDKLIF. The CDR3 DNA is TGTGCTCTTTCGTACACCGATAAACTCATCTTT.

This clone was recorded a few times. TCRdb pairs this DNA with a much larger clone's protein that differs at residue 4, likely a read error; the protein shown was translated from the DNA. This chain links TRDV1 with TRDJ1; the D gene could be TRDD1 or TRDD2 (6 bases each). CDR3 size: 19 residues. Germline V CDR1 and CDR2: TSWWSYY, QGS. The CDR3 DNA reads TGTGCTCTTGAGGAAATATCCTACGTAGGGATTAAGTGGACCGATAAACTCATCTTT. Translation gives CALEEISYVGIKWTDKLIF.

Many counts were recorded for this clone. A read error is the likely source, as a far larger clone sits one nucleotide away. The sample contains more than one DNA sequence encoding this CDR3. V gene TRDV2 combines with J gene TRDJ1; D not certain. This CDR3 has 15 residues. The germline V gene encodes CDR1 GEAIGNYY and CDR2 EKD. The CDR3 DNA is TGCGCCTGTGACACCGCATCCCGTAACACCGATAAACTCATCTTT. It yields the protein CACDTASRNTDKLIF.

Remarks on this clone: The likely explanation is a read error, given a far larger clone one base away. This CDR3 is also generated by other DNA sequences in the sample. The chain couples TRDV2 to TRDJ1; 9 bases agree with TRDD3. TCRdb gives no J gene; it was assigned here by matching the DNA to germline. Trimming took 1 base from V and 0 from J; bases not matched to a gene: 14. The CDR3 is made up of 19 amino acids. Looked up from germline, CDR1 is GEAIGNYY and CDR2 is EKD. CDR3 sequence reads: CACDTLTGGTLQYTDKLIF. For the CDR3, the DNA is TGTGCCTGTGACACGCTTACTGGGGGAACGCTCCAGTACACCGATAAACTCATCTTT.

In regard to this clone: The TCRdb record carries a much larger clone's protein, which differs from this DNA's translation at residue 14; a read error is the likely cause, and the protein listed here is the DNA translation. V is TRDV1 and J is TRDJ1, with TRDD3 matching over 10 bases. The J segment lost 4 bases and the V segment lost 4 bases, leaving 18 bases of the junction unmatched. The germline V gene encodes CDR1 TSWWSYY and CDR2 QGS. The length of the CDR3 is 19 residues. Written as DNA, the CDR3 is TGTGCTCTTGGGGCCTGTATAATTGGGGGATACCTGTACATCGATAAACTCATCTTT. As protein: CALGACIIGGYLYIDKLIF.

This clone has a handful of counts. A far larger clone is only one base removed, so a read error is likely. Other DNA sequences in this sample translate to the same CDR3. V is TRDV2 and J is TRDJ3; tentative D call: TRDD3 (8 bases). Germline matching of the DNA provided the J gene here, since TCRdb leaves it blank. The germline V gene has CDR1 GEAIGNYY and CDR2 EKD. The CDR3 contains 18 residues. The CDR3 DNA sequence: TGTGCCTGTGACACGGCTGGGGGACCTTCCTGGGACACCCGGCAGATGTTTTTC. Translation: CACDTAGGPSWDTRQMFF.

The table lists this clone with a few counts. The protein given by TCRdb reflects a much larger clone and differs at residue 6 from this DNA's translation, likely from a read error; the protein shown is the DNA's translation. The chain is built from TRDV1 and TRDJ1; 9 nucleotides agree with TRDD2. This CDR3 comprises 19 residues. Losses at the gene ends were 3 bases for V and 2 bases for J; bases not matched to a gene: 16. The germline V gene has CDR1 TSWWSYY and CDR2 QGS. CDR3 nucleotides: TGTGCTCTTGGGGATGCCTTCCTACGTAGGTGGGGGAGAACCGATAAACTCATCTTT. It is translated as CALGDAFLRRWGRTDKLIF.

This clone was detected only a few times. Translating this DNA gives a protein that differs at residues 15 and 27 from the TCRdb one, which belongs to a much larger clone; a read error is likely, and the protein shown is this translation. The V call is TRDV1, the J call TRDJ1, with 11 bases lining up with TRDD3. The CDR3 spans 28 residues. Germline-derived CDR1 and CDR2 are TSWWSYY and QGS. The CDR3 coding sequence is TGTGCTCTTGGGGAACTAGTCTCAAATGGCCTCGCCTCGAACGCTGGGGGATACCCCCTTTGGACCACCGATAAACTCACCTTT. Its translation is CALGELVSNGLASNAGGYPLWTTDKLTF.

This clone was picked up many times. This likely came from a read error, as a far larger clone is one base away. The sample carries other DNA sequences with the same CDR3. This chain joins TRDV2 and TRDJ2; 11 nucleotides match TRDD3. The CDR3 is 21 amino acids. V shed 1 base and J 1 base; nucleotides not matched to a gene: 16. Germline V gene lookup returns CDR1 GEAIGNYY and CDR2 EKD. CDR3 DNA: TGTGCCTGTGACACGCTAGGTGGGGGATACGCGGTTAACGATTTGACAGCACAACTCTTCTTT. Translating gives CACDTLGGGYAVNDLTAQLFF.

In regard to this clone: The protein given by TCRdb reflects a much larger clone and differs at residue 11 from this DNA's translation, likely from a read error; the protein shown is the DNA's translation. No J gene call was made, and the V gene is TRDV2; no check of the table's D call, TRDD3, against the DNA was made. CDR1 and CDR2 from the germline V gene are GEAIGNYY and EKD. The CDR3 sequence is 13 residues long. The CDR3 here is CACGGILTDKPIF. Here the CDR3 DNA reads TGTGCCTGCGGGGGGATCCTCACCGATAAACCCATCTTT.

Regarding this clone: TCRdb pairs this DNA with a much larger clone's protein that differs at residue 16, likely a read error; the protein shown was translated from the DNA. V and J are TRDV2 and TRDJ1; 10 positions agree with TRDD3. Since TCRdb gives no J gene, matching the DNA to germline was used here to assign it. With V trimmed by 0 bases and J by 0 bases, 21 bases remained unmatched. Germline values: CDR1 GEAIGNYY, CDR2 EKD. This CDR3 is built from 22 residues. CDR3 residues: CACDTVRGDTHRRPSHTDKLIF. The CDR3 DNA is TGTGCCTGTGACACCGTTCGGGGGGATACGCACCGGAGGCCTTCGCACACCGATAAACTCATCTTT.

In the case of this clone: It differs at one base from a far larger clone, so likely a read error. Other DNA sequences in this specimen translate into the identical CDR3. The rearrangement joins TRDV1 to TRDJ1; perhaps TRDD2 as D (6 bases). In the absence of a J gene in TCRdb, the DNA was matched to germline to assign it here. Trimming removed 4 bases from V and 8 bases from J, with 29 bases in between. The CDR3 is 18 amino acids. Germline assignment: CDR1 TSWWSYY and CDR2 QGS. The DNA for the CDR3 is TGTGCTCTTGGGGGCACCTTCCCCACTTGGGTCCTAGTGGACAAACTCATCTTT. It is translated as CALGGTFPTWVLVDKLIF.

This clone was detected a few times. A far larger clone differs by one base, so this is likely a read error. The sample carries other DNA sequences with the same CDR3. This chain connects TRDV2 to TRDJ1; TRDD3 agrees at 13 bases. The J gene is absent in TCRdb and was assigned here via DNA matching to germline. The CDR3 contains 19 residues. Trimming at V came to 0 bases and at J to 5 bases, leaving 14 bases not matched to a gene. From germline, CDR1 is GEAIGNYY and CDR2 EKD. The DNA for the CDR3 is TGTGCCTGTGACACCCTTACCGACTGGGGGATACGGTCCACAGATAAACTCATCTTT. Amino acid sequence: CACDTLTDWGIRSTDKLIF.

Regarding this clone: A far larger clone is one nucleotide away, so this likely arose from a read error. Other DNA sequences in this sample translate to the same CDR3. This chain links TRDV2 with TRDJ3; 7 bases map to TRDD3. The J gene, not given by TCRdb, was assigned here from a germline match of the nucleotide sequence. The ends lost 0 bases at V and 0 bases at J; junction bases unmatched: 7. The germline V gene encodes CDR1 GEAIGNYY and CDR2 EKD. This CDR3 comprises 19 residues. The CDR3 nucleotides are TGTGCCTGTGACACCCTGGGGGGTCGGAGCTCCTGGGACACCCGACAGATGTTTTTC. It yields the protein CACDTLGGRSSWDTRQMFF.

Note on this clone: TCRdb's protein, taken from a much larger clone, differs from this DNA's translation at residue 11, likely owing to a read error; the protein displayed comes from the DNA. The chain combines TRDV1 with TRDJ1, with TRDD3 matching over 8 bases. This CDR3 region has 28 residues. The J segment lost 3 bases and the V segment lost 1 base, leaving 43 bases of the junction unmatched. Germline CDR1 reads TSWWSYY; CDR2 reads QGS. The CDR3 protein is CALGERNQGHRCPTLQNRGISWADKLIF. In DNA form, the CDR3 reads TGTGCTCTTGGGGAACGTAATCAGGGTCACAGATGCCCAACCCTACAAAATCGGGGGATAAGCTGGGCCGATAAACTCATCTTT.